This TCR beta chain was found in a study of blood T cells in healthy people across ages. PBMCs, at least 7 million per sample, were isolated. Then a second PCR, running about 7 to 11 cycles, was carried out with a sample-barcoded 5' primer and a J-beta primer mix. TCRdb fed the 5' RACE reads into MiXCR, producing one record per CDR3 protein. The sample holds hundreds of thousands of distinct CDR3 sequences; approximately 67% are singletons and the top ten take about 30%. On this clonotype: The antigen is not known.

Overall study findings and caveats: More naive CD4+ cells and higher diversity marked long-lived donors relative to aged donors. Roughly linear age-related decline in beta diversity appeared, significant by age 40.

The V end was cut by 0 bases, the J end by 1 base, with 10 bases between. The CDR3 runs 14 residues. Germline loops: CDR1 DFQATT, CDR2 SNEGSKA (reference sequence). The chain links TRBV20-1 to TRBJ2-7, with D unclear. Sequencing was performed on blood. The receptor's source is a man aged 30-40 years in good health. The CDR3 DNA sequence: TGCAGTGCTAGAGAACCTAGTCGGTCCTACGAGCAGTACTTC. Protein sequence: CSAREPSRSYEQYF.